This TCR beta chain comes out of a study of beta chain features in type 1 diabetes. Study-level results: There were fewer insertions and more deletions at the VDJ junctions of type 1 diabetes patients. Type 1 diabetes patients had moderately but significantly shorter TCRB CDR3s in all four CD4+ subsets.

V was pared by 5 bases and J by 1 base, with 9 bases between. This CDR3 region has 14 residues. From germline, CDR1 is SGHVS and CDR2 FNYEAQ. Comments on this clone: Its antigen is not identified.

One heparinised draw of blood, averaging roughly 120 mL, came from each donor. Expressed TCRB transcripts were sequenced because the isolated RNA had all been reverse transcribed beforehand. Sequencing was performed with immunoSEQ multiplex PCR; in TCRdb, only in-frame clones are kept and a portion is missing. The sample carries hundreds of thousands of clones, over 12% recorded once. Sample: naive CD4+ T cells from blood. The chain joins TRBV7-6 to TRBJ1-3; D gene unclear. This clonotype was sampled from a man between 18 and 35 years old with type 1 diabetes. CDR3 bases: TGTGCCAGCAGCGTCACACCATCTGGAAACACCATATATTTT. Translating it yields CASSVTPSGNTIYF.